The rows below give T cell receptor beta chains drawn from one sample of a study of OX40 agonist ivuxolimab in advanced cancers. Clones were sequenced by immunoSEQ multiplex PCR, and TCRdb holds only the in-frame ones, with some missing. The sample yields 90,000 to 120,000 clones, roughly nine tenths seen once. Sequenced material: CD4+ or CD8+ T cells sorted from blood, taken in a trial of the OX40 agonist ivuxolimab. The origin of the receptors is an adult with an advanced solid tumor such as melanoma, head and neck, liver or kidney cancer. The CDR3 runs from the conserved cysteine through the conserved F or W. A D gene is named only where the DNA matches it firmly. Not all rows give a size; the values are once, few, many and, for expanded clones, a class.

size: .
J: TRBJ1-1
V: TRBV18
D: .
DNA: TGTGCCAGCTCACCTACCGGGGCGGGGACTGAAGCTTTCTTT
CDR3: CASSPTGAGTEAFF

size: few
J: TRBJ2-5
V: TRBV20-1
D: .
DNA: TGCAGTGCTAGAGATTGGGAGACCCAGTACTTC
CDR3: CSARDWETQYF

size: once
J: TRBJ2-5
V: TRBV29-1
D: .
DNA: TGCAGCGTAGACCACGGGAAGGAGACCCAGTACTTC
CDR3: CSVDHGKETQYF

size: .
J: TRBJ2-3
V: TRBV6-6
D: .
DNA: TGTGCCAGCAGGCCTTTTAGGGCAGGCACAGATACGCAGTATTTT
CDR3: CASRPFRAGTDTQYF

size: .
J: TRBJ2-3
V: TRBV20-1
D: .
DNA: TGCAGTGCTACGAGGACAGATACGCAGTATTTT
CDR3: CSATRTDTQYF

size: .
J: TRBJ2-4
V: TRBV5-1
D: TRBD1
DNA: TGCGCCAGCAGCTGGCCCGGGACAGGGGGAGCCAAAAACATTCAGTACTTC
CDR3: CASSWPGTGGAKNIQYF

size: .
J: TRBJ2-7
V: TRBV5-4
D: TRBD2
DNA: TGTGCCAGCAGCTTCTGGCTAGCGGGAGGGGTCCACGAGCAGTACTTC
CDR3: CASSFWLAGGVHEQYF

size: once
J: TRBJ2-3
V: TRBV18
D: TRBD2
DNA: TGTGCCAGCTCACCACCGGGACTAGCGGGAGGCGGTACGCAGTATTTT
CDR3: CASSPPGLAGGGTQYF

size: .
J: TRBJ2-7
V: TRBV6-5
D: .
DNA: TGTGCCAGCAGTTACGGCAGGGGGAGGGTCTACGAGCAGTACTTC
CDR3: CASSYGRGRVYEQYF

size: .
J: TRBJ2-7
V: TRBV7-9
D: .
DNA: TGTGCCAGCAGCTTATTCGACGAGCAGTACTTC
CDR3: CASSLFDEQYF

size: .
J: TRBJ1-2
V: TRBV11-2
D: .
DNA: TGTGCCAGCAGCTTATTGGGGCAGATTTATGGCTACACCTTC
CDR3: CASSLLGQIYGYTF

size: .
J: TRBJ1-5
V: TRBV28
D: .
DNA: TGTGCCAGCGCGGCGGCGGCAGGGAGATATCAGCCCCAGCATTTT
CDR3: CASAAAAGRYQPQHF

size: .
J: TRBJ2-2
V: TRBV27
D: .
DNA: TGTGCCAGCAGGGGGACAATTAACACCGGGGAGCTGTTTTTT
CDR3: CASRGTINTGELFF

size: .
J: TRBJ1-5
V: TRBV21-1
D: .
DNA: TGTGCCAGACCCAGCGGGACAGGGGTCACTCAGCCCCAGCATTTT
CDR3: CARPSGTGVTQPQHF

size: .
J: TRBJ1-1
V: TRBV7-3
D: .
DNA: TGTGCCAGCAGCATCTCTAAAAAAAACACTGAAGCTTTCTTT
CDR3: CASSISKKNTEAFF

size: .
J: TRBJ2-6
V: TRBV18
D: TRBD1
DNA: TGTGCCAGCTCACCACGGGGACAGGGAGCCAACGTCCTGACTTTC
CDR3: CASSPRGQGANVLTF

size: .
J: TRBJ1-3
V: TRBV28
D: TRBD1
DNA: TGTGCCAGCAGTTATGACAGGGGGCATGGAAACACCATATATTTT
CDR3: CASSYDRGHGNTIYF

size: .
J: TRBJ2-3
V: TRBV27
D: TRBD2
DNA: TGTGCCAGCAGTACCGGACTAGCGGGAGGGACGGGGAGGCAGTATTTT
CDR3: CASSTGLAGGTGRQYF

size: .
J: TRBJ2-5
V: TRBV18
D: TRBD2
DNA: TGTGCCAGCTCCCGGACCGGGACTACAACGCAAGAGACCCAGTACTTC
CDR3: CASSRTGTTTQETQYF

size: .
J: TRBJ2-3
V: TRBV19
D: .
DNA: TGTGCCAGTCGTCCGCACGGGAGTACTGCAGATACGCAGTATTTT
CDR3: CASRPHGSTADTQYF

size: .
J: TRBJ2-7
V: TRBV6-1
D: .
DNA: TGTGCCAGCAGCGGTGGGTGGGGCGGCGAGCAGTACTTC
CDR3: CASSGGWGGEQYF

size: .
J: TRBJ2-5
V: TRBV7-2
D: .
DNA: TGTGCCAGCAGCTCTACCGGGTCCTCAGTGACCCAGTACTTC
CDR3: CASSSTGSSVTQYF

size: .
J: TRBJ2-3
V: TRBV2
D: .
DNA: TGTGCCAGCAGTGGCGGGACAATCGATACGCAGTATTTT
CDR3: CASSGGTIDTQYF

size: .
J: TRBJ2-7
V: TRBV7-2
D: .
DNA: TGTGCCAGCAGCTTAGCCTTCTTAGGGGAACTCCGGGGGCGATGGTACTTC
CDR3: CASSLAFLGELRGRWYF

size: .
J: TRBJ1-5
V: TRBV6-5
D: TRBD1
DNA: TGTGCCAGCAGTTACTCCCAGGGGGCGGGACAGCCCCAGCATTTT
CDR3: CASSYSQGAGQPQHF

size: .
J: TRBJ2-2
V: TRBV28
D: TRBD2
DNA: TGTGCCAGCAGTTTACCGCGCGGGAGGGCGAACACCGGGGAGCTGTTTTTT
CDR3: CASSLPRGRANTGELFF

size: .
J: TRBJ1-2
V: TRBV6-1
D: .
DNA: TGTGCCAGCAGTGGTAGACGCGGCTATGGCTACACCTTC
CDR3: CASSGRRGYGYTF

size: .
J: TRBJ2-5
V: TRBV18
D: .
DNA: TGTGCCAGCTCACCAGAGGAGACCCAGTACTTC
CDR3: CASSPEETQYF

size: .
J: TRBJ2-7
V: TRBV5-4
D: TRBD1
DNA: TGTGCCAGCAGCTCCCCGCGGGACAGGGGGACCGAGCAGTACTTC
CDR3: CASSSPRDRGTEQYF

size: .
J: TRBJ1-2
V: TRBV19
D: .
DNA: TGTGCCAGTAGTATCTTTAACTATGGCTACACCTTC
CDR3: CASSIFNYGYTF

size: .
J: TRBJ2-5
V: TRBV7-9
D: .
DNA: TGTGCCAGCAGCTTAAGAGGGCGAGAGACCCAGTACTTC
CDR3: CASSLRGRETQYF

size: .
J: TRBJ1-2
V: TRBV6-5
D: .
DNA: TGTGCCAGCAGCCTTCTGGGGGGGCGCGGCTACACCTTC
CDR3: CASSLLGGRGYTF

size: .
J: TRBJ2-7
V: TRBV7-2
D: .
DNA: TGTGCCAGCAGCTTACAGCAGGGAATCGGCTACGAGCAGTACTTC
CDR3: CASSLQQGIGYEQYF

size: .
J: TRBJ2-2
V: TRBV7-3
D: .
DNA: TGTGCCAGCAGCTTAAAGGTTCCCGGGGAGCTGTTTTTT
CDR3: CASSLKVPGELFF

size: once
J: TRBJ2-3
V: TRBV7-2
D: .
DNA: TGTGCCAGCAGCCCCCGGTTCGGGGATACGCAGTATTTT
CDR3: CASSPRFGDTQYF

size: .
J: TRBJ2-2
V: TRBV11-2
D: .
DNA: TGTGCCAGCAGCTCCCTAGCGACGCGAACCGGGGAGCTGTTTTTT
CDR3: CASSSLATRTGELFF

size: .
J: TRBJ2-2
V: TRBV19
D: .
DNA: TGTGCCAGTAGTCAGAGGGGTTATTGGGACACCGGGGAGCTGTTTTTT
CDR3: CASSQRGYWDTGELFF

size: .
J: TRBJ1-1
V: TRBV7-2
D: .
DNA: TGTGCCAGCGTACAACAGAGGAACACTGAAGCTTTCTTT
CDR3: CASVQQRNTEAFF

size: few
J: TRBJ1-3
V: TRBV6-5
D: .
DNA: TGTGCCAGCAGTTTTCAACAGAATCCCTCTGGAAACACCATATATTTT
CDR3: CASSFQQNPSGNTIYF

size: few
J: TRBJ2-3
V: TRBV30
D: .
DNA: TGTGCCTGGAGTGCAGGAATCGGGACAGATACGCAGTATTTT
CDR3: CAWSAGIGTDTQYF

size: .
J: TRBJ2-3
V: TRBV10-3
D: .
DNA: TGTGCCATCAGTGAGTTTGAAGTAGGCCCAGATACGCAGTATTTT
CDR3: CAISEFEVGPDTQYF

size: .
J: TRBJ2-7
V: TRBV6-5
D: TRBD2
DNA: TGTGCCAGCAGTTCTAGCGGGAGGGCCAACGAGCAGTACTTC
CDR3: CASSSSGRANEQYF

size: .
J: TRBJ2-2
V: TRBV7-7
D: .
DNA: TGTGCCAGCAGCCGAGGGGAGTTCGGGGAGCTGTTTTTT
CDR3: CASSRGEFGELFF

size: .
J: TRBJ2-5
V: TRBV7-7
D: .
DNA: TGTGCCAGCAGCGTGAGGGTTGAAGAGACCCAGTACTTC
CDR3: CASSVRVEETQYF

size: .
J: TRBJ2-5
V: TRBV15
D: .
DNA: TGTGCCACCAGCAGAGAACCCGCCGGACCCCGGAAGACCCAGTACTTC
CDR3: CATSREPAGPRKTQYF

size: .
J: TRBJ2-5
V: TRBV18
D: TRBD2
DNA: TGTGCCAGCTCACCCAGGACTAGCGGGGGCCAAGAGACCCAGTACTTC
CDR3: CASSPRTSGGQETQYF

size: .
J: TRBJ2-7
V: TRBV7-2
D: .
DNA: TGTGCCAGCAGCTTAGTTGACAGCAACTACGAGCAGTACTTC
CDR3: CASSLVDSNYEQYF

size: .
J: TRBJ2-7
V: TRBV19
D: .
DNA: TGTGCCAGTAGTACCCGGACGGTTACCTACGAGCAGTACTTC
CDR3: CASSTRTVTYEQYF

size: .
J: TRBJ2-5
V: TRBV6-1
D: TRBD2
DNA: TGTGCCAGCTTGGCGGGAGGGCTAGGGGAGACCCAGTACTTC
CDR3: CASLAGGLGETQYF

size: .
J: TRBJ1-1
V: TRBV11-3
D: TRBD1
DNA: TGTGCCAGCAGCTTTCGACAGGGCACTGAAGCTTTCTTT
CDR3: CASSFRQGTEAFF

size: once
J: TRBJ2-3
V: TRBV2
D: TRBD2
DNA: TGTGCCAGCAGGATAACTATAGGGACTAGCGGGACCAGCACAGATACGCAGTATTTT
CDR3: CASRITIGTSGTSTDTQYF

size: .
J: TRBJ1-1
V: TRBV5-6
D: TRBD1
DNA: TGTGCCAGCAGCGAGACAGGGTATGGCACTGAAGCTTTCTTT
CDR3: CASSETGYGTEAFF

size: .
J: TRBJ2-5
V: TRBV10-3
D: .
DNA: TGTGCCATCAGTGAGTCAGAGGGTACAGGCACAGAGACCCAGTACTTC
CDR3: CAISESEGTGTETQYF

size: once
J: TRBJ2-7
V: TRBV7-9
D: TRBD2
DNA: TGTGCCAGCAGGGCTAGCGGGGACTACGAGCAGTACTTC
CDR3: CASRASGDYEQYF

size: .
J: TRBJ2-1
V: TRBV7-9
D: .
DNA: TGTGCCAGCAGCTTTCGAGACCCGAGAGAGTTCAATGAGCAGTTCTTC
CDR3: CASSFRDPREFNEQFF

size: .
J: TRBJ2-3
V: TRBV7-7
D: .
DNA: TGTGCCAGCAGCCCCACGGACAGCACAGATACGCAGTATTTT
CDR3: CASSPTDSTDTQYF

size: .
J: TRBJ2-5
V: TRBV2
D: .
DNA: TGTGCCAGCAGCCCCCTCGGGGAGACCCAGTACTTC
CDR3: CASSPLGETQYF